The T cell receptor beta chain described here comes from a study of cytomegalovirus exposure and HLA in healthy donors (dated by TCRdb to about 2017). In the study overall: An earlier analysis of approximately 590 of the donors reported roughly 270 Gb of sequence data and about 100 million unique TCR beta sequences from about 180 million T cells. An early release covering about 600 HLA-typed donors comprised approximately 290 gigabases of sequencing data and 85 million or so unique TCR sequences. Of the approximately 400 genotyped donors, approximately 80% fell in the genetic ancestry cluster associated with self-reported Caucasian donors. The study aimed to test whether cataloging public T cell receptors could reveal signatures of past pathogen exposure. The study used immunosequencing to profile the T cell repertoires of hundreds of subjects and linked those repertoires to cytomegalovirus serostatus. A separate validation cohort of roughly 130 different subjects was used in addition to the roughly 670-subject first cohort. To predict cytomegalovirus infection status, the study combined high-throughput TCR immunosequencing, statistical association of individual TCRs with disease status, and machine learning. To study patterns of TCR occurrence, a later analysis re-analyzed previously published TCR beta repertoires from under 750 donors and added high-resolution HLA genotyping. Rather than drawing on any new phenotypic data, the later analysis identified candidate immune exposures from TCR beta sequences and the way those sequences occurred across donors. An earlier analysis of around 640 of the donors used high-throughput TCR beta sequencing to judge whether each TCR beta V gene segment behaved as functional or pseudogenic. Alongside the repertoire data, information on donor age, sex, ethnicity and CMV serostatus was compiled. A later genetic analysis used genome-wide SNP genotypes for about three fifths of the 666 donors, treating that subset as a discovery cohort. Every discovery cohort repertoire had been produced on one sequencing platform. HLA typing covered class I and class II loci at four-digit resolution. The number of typed donors differed by locus: about 629-640 for A, B, C, DRB1 and DQB1; 500 to 550 for DQA1; 606 for DPA1; and some 470 for DPB1. Four to six DR-DQ haplotypes were handled as single units for association and clustering, since linkage in the cohort was strong. Among about 370 genotyped donors of the cohort, an average of approximately 240,000 unique TCR beta nucleotide sequences was sequenced per donor, of which 15% to 20% were non-productive.

In total, roughly 710 healthy bone marrow donors made up the cohort. Cohort members were all nominally healthy when sampled, although unrecorded immune exposures were likely present. The donor was CMV seronegative and belonged to the group of over 300 seronegative cohort members. Every donor gave a peripheral blood sample, and the peripheral blood mononuclear cells from that sample were used for TCR beta sequencing. The Qiagen DNeasy Blood Extraction Kit was used to extract genomic DNA from the blood cell samples. Concerning this clone: It has no known antigen specificity. No base qualities exist here, and no much larger clone lies one base off it. The sample holds other DNA sequences that translate to the same CDR3.

What the work shows at the level of the full study, not this receptor alone: In a later analysis, HLA-associated TCR beta chains were found to be more clonally expanded and to have lower generation probabilities than equally common non-associated chains. While some public TCRs were present in many individuals, most TCR sequences turned up only very rarely across donors. Linkage disequilibrium might explain the correlated functional status among segregating V segments, but an unknown experimental factor could not be excluded. The authors suggested that the approach could potentially be extended to other disease states and immunological phenotypes. In both the original and validation cohorts, the classifier was reported to diagnose cytomegalovirus status with high specificity and sensitivity. Roughly uniform sequencing depth across donors was assumed in presence/absence analyses, although this assumption may not hold. Specific HLA alleles were associated with 15,000 to 20,000 TCR beta sequences at a false discovery rate of 0.05 in a later analysis. Because HLA typing was missing for some donors at each locus, association tests included only the typed subset. According to a later analysis, TCR association rates differed among HLA loci, with DRB1 alleles showing the most associated TCRs and HLA-C alleles showing the fewest. A later analysis found that most CMV-associated TCR beta chains appeared HLA-restricted, with HLA associations seemingly driven largely by CMV exposure. For the cohort, immune exposure information was limited to CMV serostatus. Broadly in line with IMGT annotations, most TCR beta V segments showed up in productive rearrangements about 87% or about 30% of the time in an earlier analysis of several hundred of the donors. A total of some 180 TCR beta chains were listed by the study as associated with cytomegalovirus. A group of highly shared sequence variants was considered likely to be a technical artifact of the sequencing pipeline. In this cohort, only TCR beta chains were sequenced, and detectable features were limited by the absence of alpha or paired-chain data. A further reported finding was that TCR beta sequences accurately predicted the HLA-A and HLA-B alleles for most subjects in the first cohort. A later analysis reported that several top co-occurrence clusters appeared linked to parvovirus B19, influenza, CMV and Epstein-Barr virus. Three of the identified cytomegalovirus-associated TCR beta chains were confirmed in vitro to be specific for cytomegalovirus antigens. Approximately 16 rarely observed V segments, including chromosome 9 orphons, were excluded from the earlier analysis of almost 600 of the donors because counts were too low. According to a later genetic analysis, donors in an Asian-associated ancestry cluster had fewer N-insertions in productive TCRs than the approximately 610-donor mean. V-gene and J-gene trimming of TCR beta chains was associated with a missense DCLRE1C variant in a later genetic analysis, and the association was replicated in an independent cohort. Assigning TCR associations to individual alleles was difficult when HLA alleles, especially DR and DQ, strongly co-occurred.

The library was produced with the immunoSEQ multiplex PCR assay. For the multiplex PCR, a mixture combining 60 forward primers for TCR Vbeta segments and 13 reverse primers for TCR Jbeta segments was used. The CDR3 region of rearranged TCR beta genes was amplified from genomic DNA by a multiplex PCR assay. Amplified TCR beta libraries were sequenced as 87-base-pair reads on the Illumina HiSeq System. The study's processing was this. Across the 500 to 850 repertoires, a later analysis counted 78 million or so unique TCR beta chains, 9 million to 14 million of which were shared by at least two donors. Raw reads were error-corrected and collapsed into unique sequences by a nearest-neighbor algorithm in which closely related sequences were merged to remove PCR and sequencing errors. To assign V, D and J gene segments, CDR3 sequences were aligned to IMGT reference sequences. For a sequence to be retained, a match of at least six nucleotides was required to both a V gene segment and a J gene segment. Rearrangements were classified as productive when the CDR3 lacked stop codons and remained in frame with V and J, and all other rearrangements were classified as non-productive. Following IMGT convention, CDR3 was defined as the stretch from the second conserved V-encoded cysteine up to the conserved J-encoded phenylalanine. The earlier analysis of some 600 of the donors excluded sequences that lacked an unambiguous match to a single V gene segment. An earlier analysis of several hundred of the donors called V segments functional above 56.7% productive rearrangements and segregating when the between-donor standard deviation exceeded 5%. A statistical classification framework was developed to diagnose cytomegalovirus status using the catalog of TCR beta chain sequences. In a later analysis, V and J genes were assigned by comparing TCR nucleotide sequences against IMGT/GENE-DB human TR gene sequences. The TCRdist pipeline was used in a later analysis to assign CDR3 sequences and most-parsimonious VDJ recombination scenarios. In a later analysis, every TCR beta chain was defined by the combination of its CDR3 amino acid sequence and its V-gene family, and reads without a unique V-gene family were dropped. In a later analysis, fewer than 650 highly shared, low-generation-probability nucleotide sequences were removed to address suspected cross-contamination and a sequencing artifact. A later analysis calculated a clonal expansion index for each public chain from normalized within-repertoire ranks of inferred template counts. A later analysis computed generation probabilities with a VDJ recombination model fitted to out-of-frame rearrangements, and checked the results against IGoR. A later analysis scored TCR-TCR, TCR-HLA and TCR-CMV co-occurrence with hypergeometric tests, applying a repertoire-size bias correction to TCR pairs. A later analysis estimated false discovery rates by permuting HLA or CMV assignments 20 times. In a later analysis, co-occurring TCRs were grouped using DBSCAN, with TCRdist sequence similarity added in when clustering inside HLA-allele-positive subsets. Repertoires with fewer than 30,000 or more than 120,000 public chains were left out of co-occurrence clustering, as were five repertoires with anomalous nucleotide sharing. TCRdb provides this immuneACCESS table in a form limited to in-frame rearrangements. Some clones are lacking; in checked studies, under half of them reflect an unresolved V gene, and why the rest are absent is not known. V and J calls and clone size are as listed in that table; D and trimming were resolved from the DNA. A total of under 150,000 clones appear in this sample, around 84% of them only once. Approximately 2.6% of the sample is in the top ten clones.

Material: PBMCs. This TCR derives from a man aged 50 to 60 in good health and CMV-seronegative.

For the CDR3, the sequence is CASSSLGAYNSPLHF. The sequenced DNA: TGTGCCAGCAGCTCCCTGGGAGCTTATAATTCACCCCTCCACTTT. The chain joins TRBV7-3 to TRBJ1-6; no confident D gene assignment can be made. The germline V gene provides CDR1 SGHTA and CDR2 FQGTGA. The cysteine opens and the phenylalanine closes a CDR3 of 15 amino acids. The only DNA kept is the CDR3, 45 bases in frame from the first base. At the junction V is shortened by 4 bases and J by 4 bases, with 11 bases in between. Joined to the reference TRBV7-3 and TRBJ1-6 proteins, this CDR3 gives the full variable domain: GAGVSQTPSNKVTEKGKYVELRCDPISGHTALYWYRQSLGQGPEFLIYFQGTGAADDSGLPNDRFFAVRPEGSVSTLKIQRTERGDSAVYLCASSSLGAYNSPLHFGNGTRLTVT.